Each of the 4 T cell receptor beta chains below was sequenced from the same sample in a study of T cell repertoires in cytomegalovirus infection. For these receptors, no antigen is known. TCRdb redid the calling of the reads with MiXCR, one entry per CDR3 protein. The data contain approximately 770,000 distinct CDR3 sequences, 25% to 35% of them singletons. The sequencing here drew on cultured CD8+ T cells from PBMCs, taken from culture after CMV antigen stimulation. Receptors originate from a human donor in good health (CMV status not recorded). Some clones in this sample may be carry-over from other donors' samples.

The J gene is TRBJ2-1, the V gene TRBV19, with D possibly being TRBD1 or TRBD2 (6 bases each). This CDR3 region has 12 residues. Deletions cut 7 bases from V and 8 bases from J, with 12 bases between. CDR1 and CDR2 (germline): LNHDA, SQIVND (reference sequence). In DNA form, the CDR3 reads TGTGCCAGTAAAGGGGGGCGGTATGAGCAGTTCTTC. Amino acids: CASKGGRYEQFF.

This clonotype has ten or more counts. This rearrangement joins TRBV7-6 to TRBJ2-7; 10 bases align to TRBD2. Unmatched junction bases numbered 10, after V lost 3 bases and J lost 5 bases. CDR3 length: 16 amino acids. Germline CDR1 and CDR2: SGHVS and FNYEAQ. The CDR3 coding sequence is TGTGCCAGCAGCTTCTCTAGCGGGGGCCCCCCCGACGAGCAGTACTTC. Translated: CASSFSSGGPPDEQYF. Looking up the rest from reference TRBV7-6 and TRBJ2-7 gives the full variable domain: GAGVSQSPRYKVTKRGQDVALRCDPISGHVSLYWYRQALGQGPEFLTYFNYEAQQDKSGLPNDRFSAERPEGSISTLTIQRTEQRDSAMYRCASSFSSGGPPDEQYFGPGTRLTVT.

This clonotype was seen many times. The V gene is TRBV12-3 or TRBV12-4, the J gene TRBJ2-5; no clear D gene. The ends were cut back, 6 bases at V and 7 bases at J, with 9 bases in the middle. The CDR3 length is 11 residues. The CDR3 nucleotides read TGTGCCAGCAGCCTCTCCACGACCCAGTACTTC. It translates to CASSLSTTQYF.

This clonotype was seen only a few times. The genes are TRBV28 and TRBJ2-1; D is possibly TRBD1 (6 bases). CDR3 size: 13 residues. Germline CDR1 and CDR2: MDHEN and SYDVKM. The V end lost 6 bases, the J end lost 4 bases, and 10 bases lay between the germline ends. CDR3 loop: CASREQGYNEQFF. DNA of the CDR3: TGTGCCAGCAGGGAACAGGGTTACAATGAGCAGTTCTTC.